The following is a TCR beta chain sequence with its context. What it binds is not known. Clones were sequenced by immunoSEQ multiplex PCR, and TCRdb holds only the in-frame ones, with some missing. The data contain 45,000 to 55,000 clones, roughly 84% of them seen just once; the ten biggest clones take up 4.3%. This sample was included in a study of a mutant IDH1 vaccine in newly diagnosed glioma. Across the study: The sex distribution of treated patients was approximately 62% male and roughly 38% female, with a mean age of roughly 40 years. Patients arrived already treated with radiotherapy, temozolomide, or both, most having had both.

Study results and caveats: Of the patients, around 93% had vaccine-induced immune responses. The authors found pseudoprogression apparently unrelated to changes in top peripheral T cell clonotypes.

Time point noted: week 47, end of study. Each vaccine dose was 300 ug of mutant IDH1 20-mer peptide, with topical imiquimod. The source was PBMCs, collected from a glioma patient whose treatment included an IDH1 peptide vaccine. The sequence was obtained from a woman in her twenties or thirties with glioma. Some clones in this sample may be carry-over from other donors' samples.

CDR3 in DNA: TGTGCCAGCTCACCGCCCTCCGGGATCAGGGCTTTCTTT. Amino acids: CASSPPSGIRAFF. This sequence joins TRBV18 and TRBJ1-1; D not resolved. Germline V gives CDR1 KGHSH, CDR2 LQKENI. V was clipped by 3 bases and J by 11 bases, with 16 bases between them. This CDR3 comprises 13 residues.